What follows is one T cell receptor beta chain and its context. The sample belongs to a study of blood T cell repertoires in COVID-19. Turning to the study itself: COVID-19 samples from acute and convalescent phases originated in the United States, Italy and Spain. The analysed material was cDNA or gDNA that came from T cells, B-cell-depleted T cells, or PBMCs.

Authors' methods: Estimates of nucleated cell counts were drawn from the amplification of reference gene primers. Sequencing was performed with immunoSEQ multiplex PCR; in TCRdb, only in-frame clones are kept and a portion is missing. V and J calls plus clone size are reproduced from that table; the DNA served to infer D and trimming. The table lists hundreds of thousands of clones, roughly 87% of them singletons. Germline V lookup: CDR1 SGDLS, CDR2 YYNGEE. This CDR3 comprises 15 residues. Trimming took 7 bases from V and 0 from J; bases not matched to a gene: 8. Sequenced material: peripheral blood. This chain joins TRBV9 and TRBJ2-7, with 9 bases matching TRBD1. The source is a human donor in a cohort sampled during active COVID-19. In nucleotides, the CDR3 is TGTGCCAGCCGGGACAGGGATTCTAGCTCCTACGAGCAGTACTTC. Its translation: CASRDRDSSSYEQYF. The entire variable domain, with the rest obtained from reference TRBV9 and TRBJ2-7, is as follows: DSGVTQTPKHLITATGQRVTLRCSPRSGDLSVYWYQQSLDQGLQFLIQYYNGEERAKGNILERFSAQQFPDLHSELNLSSLELGDSALYFCASRDRDSSSYEQYFGPGTRLTVT.